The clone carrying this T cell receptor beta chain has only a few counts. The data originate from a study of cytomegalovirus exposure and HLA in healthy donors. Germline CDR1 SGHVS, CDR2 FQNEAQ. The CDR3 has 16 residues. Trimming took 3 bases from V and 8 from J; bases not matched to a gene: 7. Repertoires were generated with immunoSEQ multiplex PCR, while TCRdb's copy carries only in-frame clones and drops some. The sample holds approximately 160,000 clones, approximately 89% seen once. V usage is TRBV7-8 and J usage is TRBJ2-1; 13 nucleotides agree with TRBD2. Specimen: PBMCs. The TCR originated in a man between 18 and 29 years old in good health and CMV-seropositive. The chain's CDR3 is CASSLRTSGSRDEQFF. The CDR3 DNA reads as TGTGCCAGCAGCTTGAGGACTAGCGGGAGTCGGGATGAGCAGTTCTTC.